Presented here are 22 T cell receptor beta chains from one specimen sequenced in a study of cytomegalovirus exposure and HLA in healthy donors. The PCR ran on 60 Vbeta and 13 Jbeta primers. The repertoire was sequenced with immunoSEQ multiplex PCR; TCRdb's copy has only in-frame clones and lacks some. The data show 90,000 to 100,000 clones, just under 70% seen once. What was sequenced was PBMCs. The source is a man aged 50 or older in good health and CMV-seronegative.

The rearrangement links TRBV2 to TRBJ1-6, with 9 bases matching TRBD1. CDR3 length: 14 amino acids. V was clipped by 7 bases and J by 9 bases; unmatched bases: 7. Germline V lookup: CDR1 SNHLY, CDR2 FYNNEI. The CDR3 DNA is TGTGCCAGCATTACCGGGACAGGGAGTTCACCCCTCCACTTT. Its translation: CASITGTGSSPLHF.

The chain links TRBV6-5 to TRBJ1-5; 10 bases are a match to TRBD1. From germline, CDR1 is MNHEY and CDR2 SVGAGI. The CDR3 runs to 16 residues. With V trimmed by 4 bases and J by 2 bases, 5 bases remained unmatched. The CDR3 region has the DNA TGTGCCAGCAGTTTCGGGACAGGGGTAGGCAATCAGCCCCAGCATTTT. Its translation: CASSFGTGVGNQPQHF.

The chain employs TRBV27 and TRBJ2-2, with TRBD1 as a possible D gene (6 bases). V lost 0 bases, J lost 4 bases, and 12 bases lay in between. The CDR3 consists of 16 residues. CDR1 and CDR2 (germline): MNHEY, SMNVEV (reference sequence). Here the CDR3 DNA reads TGTGCCAGCAGTTTATCGCGCAGGGGACCCACCGGGGAGCTGTTTTTT. Amino acid sequence: CASSLSRRGPTGELFF.

The rearrangement joins TRBV6-6 to TRBJ2-3, with 12 bases identical to TRBD2. This CDR3 region has 14 residues. CDR1 and CDR2 from the germline V gene are MNHNY and SVGAGI (reference sequence). Losses at the gene ends were 10 bases for V and 6 bases for J; bases not matched to a gene: 8. The CDR3 region is CATRTSGVLDTQYF. CDR3 nucleotide sequence: TGTGCCACCCGGACTAGCGGGGTGTTGGATACGCAGTATTTT.

The chain combines TRBV19 with TRBJ2-3, with 10 bases identical to TRBD2. This CDR3 region has 16 residues. V shed 3 bases, J shed 1 base, and the junction held 4 bases outside the gene matches. CDR1 LNHDA and CDR2 SQIVND come from the germline V gene (reference sequence). The CDR3 loop reads CASSMETSGGTDTQYF. CDR3 nucleotides: TGTGCCAGTAGTATGGAAACTAGCGGGGGCACAGATACGCAGTATTTT.

This chain links TRBV19 with TRBJ1-4; TRBD1 might be the D (6 bases). The CDR3 has 14 residues. CDR1 is LNHDA, CDR2 SQIVND, per germline (reference sequence). V was clipped by 6 bases and J by 8 bases, with 16 bases between them. This chain's CDR3 is CASSPQGSGEKLFF. As DNA, the CDR3 is TGTGCCAGTAGCCCACAGGGCAGTGGCGAAAAACTGTTTTTT.

The chain uses TRBV19 and TRBJ1-5; the match to TRBD1 covers 9 bases. The V gene end was trimmed by 4 bases and the J gene end by 2 bases; junction bases not matched to a gene: 3. Germline V gene sequence: CDR1 LNHDA, CDR2 SQIVND (reference sequence). CDR3 size: 15 residues. The CDR3 coding sequence is TGTGCCAGTAGTACATGGACAGGGGGCAATCAGCCCCAGCATTTT. It translates to CASSTWTGGNQPQHF.

The CDR3 loop reads CASSQSGTDTQYF. For the CDR3, the DNA is TGTGCCAGCAGCCAAAGCGGCACAGATACGCAGTATTTT. The genes are TRBV5-4 and TRBJ2-3; D is unclear. The CDR3 runs 13 residues. Germline values: CDR1 SGHNT, CDR2 YYREEE (reference sequence). With 4 bases removed from V and 1 base from J, the gap between germline ends came to 7 bases.

This clone was detected only once. Compared with germline, one end of the junction differs, possibly owing to a read error. The CDR3 loop is CASSLASGGLTGELFF. The CDR3 region has the DNA TGTGCTAGCAGCTTAGCCAGCGGGGGACTCACCGGGGAGCTGTTTTTT. V gene TRBV7-7 combines with J gene TRBJ2-2, with 8 nucleotides matching TRBD2. There are 16 residues in the CDR3. Per the germline V gene, CDR1 is SSHAT and CDR2 is FNYEAQ (reference sequence).

The chain recombines TRBV5-1 with TRBJ2-7; possible D gene TRBD2, 6 bases. Trimming stripped 3 bases from V and 4 bases from J, with 14 bases between. Germline V gene lookup returns CDR1 SGHRS and CDR2 YFSETQ. CDR3 size: 14 residues. The CDR3 nucleotides are TGCGCCAGCAGCTCCCGTGCGGGGTTGTACGAGCAGTACTTC. It yields the protein CASSSRAGLYEQYF.

This clone was seen a handful of times. The CDR3 nucleotides are TGCGCCAGCAGTCGTGGACCCGGGGAGGGGCCAGATACGCAGTATTTT. Translating it yields CASSRGPGEGPDTQYF. This chain joins TRBV4-3 and TRBJ2-3; TRBD2 matches at 7 bases. The CDR3 sequence is 16 residues long. V lost 6 bases to trimming and J lost 4 bases; unmatched junction nucleotides: 13. The germline CDR1 and CDR2 sequences are LGHNA and YSLEER.

The chain couples TRBV28 to TRBJ2-7, with D possibly matching TRBD1 (6 bases). V was pared by 5 bases and J by 5 bases, with 16 bases between. CDR3 size: 14 residues. Germline V CDR1 and CDR2: MDHEN, SYDVKM. CDR3 sequence reads: CASSPFIGGHEQYF. The CDR3 DNA reads as TGTGCCAGCAGTCCCTTTATTGGGGGCCACGAGCAGTACTTC.

The V gene is TRBV5-1, the J gene TRBJ2-5, with 8 nucleotides matching TRBD1. V lost 1 base to trimming and J lost 5 bases; unmatched junction nucleotides: 4. The CDR3 has 14 amino acids. From germline, CDR1 is SGHRS and CDR2 YFSETQ. The CDR3 loop is CASSLRTGYETQYF. The CDR3 nucleotides are TGCGCCAGCAGCTTGAGGACAGGGTATGAGACCCAGTACTTC.

The V gene is TRBV5-6, the J gene TRBJ2-4; D call uncertain. This CDR3 has 14 amino acids. The germline V gene has CDR1 SGHDT and CDR2 YYEEEE. V was trimmed by 0 bases and J by 9 bases, leaving 13 bases between them. This CDR3 reads CASSLGPSVTIQYF. CDR3 bases: TGTGCCAGCAGCTTGGGCCCTTCGGTAACCATTCAGTACTTC.

A few counts support this clone. This chain joins TRBV5-5 and TRBJ2-7; tentative D call: TRBD2 (5 bases). Between the trimmed V and J ends, which lost 5 bases and 2 bases, there was a span of 11 bases. The CDR3 is 13 residues long. Germline CDR1 SGHKS, CDR2 YYEKEE (reference sequence). CDR3 amino acids: CASSRTVAYEQYV. DNA of the CDR3: TGTGCCAGCAGTCGGACTGTAGCCTACGAGCAGTACGTC.

This clone showed up just a few times. The J gene is TRBJ2-7, the V gene TRBV4-3; the match to TRBD1 covers 10 bases. CDR3 size: 15 residues. Unmatched junction bases numbered 4, after V lost 2 bases and J lost 3 bases. Germline V gene data show CDR1 as LGHNA and CDR2 as YSLEER. CDR3 nucleotide sequence: TGCGCCAGCAGCCAACTGACAGGGGGCGTCTACGAGCAGTACTTC. Residues: CASSQLTGGVYEQYF.

The rearrangement links TRBV13 to TRBJ2-3; 11 bases agree with TRBD2. CDR1 is PRHDT, CDR2 FYEKMQ, per germline (reference sequence). There are 16 residues in the CDR3. The junction had 2 bases not matched to a gene; V was cut back by 1 base and J by 2 bases. CDR3 coding DNA: TGTGCCAGCAGCTTAGTGGGACTAGCGGACACAGATACGCAGTATTTT. Its translation is CASSLVGLADTDTQYF. The variable domain in full, with the rest retrieved from reference TRBV13 and TRBJ2-3, is AAGVIQSPRHLIKEKRETATLKCYPIPRHDTVYWYQQGPGQDPQFLISFYEKMQSDKGSIPDRFSAQQFSDYHSELNMSSLELGDSALYFCASSLVGLADTDTQYFGPGTRLTVL.

CDR3: CASSYGQAEYNEQFF. The CDR3 nucleotides are TGTGCCAGCAGTTACGGGCAGGCCGAATACAATGAGCAGTTCTTC. The chain employs TRBV6-6 and TRBJ2-1, with D uncertain. The CDR3 is 15 residues long. Germline V CDR1 and CDR2: MNHNY, SVGAGI (reference sequence). V was clipped by 2 bases and J by 4 bases, with 12 bases between them.

This chain connects TRBV10-1 to TRBJ1-4; D is undetermined. Trimming left V 7 bases short and J 8 bases short, with 14 bases between. From germline, CDR1 is WNHNN and CDR2 SYGVQD (reference sequence). This CDR3 is 13 amino acids long. The CDR3 protein is CASIWSSAEKLFF. DNA of the CDR3: TGCGCCAGCATATGGTCTTCTGCGGAAAAACTGTTTTTT.

The gene calls are TRBV5-8 and TRBJ1-6; the D gene is possibly TRBD1 (5 bases). V dropped 6 bases and J dropped 4 bases, with 11 bases sitting between them. This CDR3 has 14 residues. Germline values: CDR1 SGHTS, CDR2 YDEGEE. As DNA, the CDR3 is TGTGCCAGCAAAAGAGGACATTATAATTCACCCCTCCACTTT. This encodes CASKRGHYNSPLHF.

On this clone itself: This sample also contains other DNA sequences that code for the same CDR3. The chain links TRBV30 to TRBJ1-1, with TRBD1 identical over 7 bases. V lost 2 bases to trimming and J lost 0 bases; unmatched junction nucleotides: 3. This CDR3 spans 14 amino acids. Germline-derived CDR1 and CDR2 are GTSNPN and SVGIG (reference sequence). The CDR3 protein is CAWSRTGMNTEAFF. As DNA, the CDR3 is TGTGCCTGGAGTCGGACAGGAATGAACACTGAAGCTTTCTTT.

The chain joins TRBV7-3 to TRBJ2-1; 10 positions match TRBD2. The CDR3 extends over 13 amino acids. Losses at the gene ends were 0 bases for V and 10 bases for J; bases not matched to a gene: 0. Germline CDR1 and CDR2: SGHTA and FQGTGA. The CDR3 nucleotides read TGTGCCAGCAGCTTAACGGGACTAGCGGAGCAGTTCTTC. It translates to CASSLTGLAEQFF.